This T cell receptor (beta chain) emerged from a study of shared clonotypes between healthy human individuals. A few counts support this clone. Here immunoSEQ multiplex PCR was the method, and the copy in TCRdb shows in-frame clones only, minus some. The profile shows some 1,100,000 clones, approximately 78% of them singletons. V was pared by 11 bases and J by 3 bases, with 13 bases between. The CDR3 is 12 residues long. Per germline, CDR1 SEHNR and CDR2 FQNEAQ (reference sequence). The clonotype was recovered from a young man in good health. Some clones in this sample may be carry-over from other donors' samples. V and J are TRBV7-9 and TRBJ1-1, with D possibly matching TRBD1 (5 bases). Specimen: memory CD4+ T cells from PBMCs. Noted subset: CD45RA-negative fraction. In DNA form, the CDR3 reads TGTGCCGCAGAGGGACTTTACACTGAAGCTTTCTTT. Translated, it gives CAAEGLYTEAFF. The whole variable domain, remainder taken from reference TRBV7-9 and TRBJ1-1, is DTGVSQNPRHKITKRGQNVTFRCDPISEHNRLYWYRQTLGQGPEFLTYFQNEAQLEKSRLLSDRFSAERPKGSFSTLEIQRTEQGDSAMYLCAAEGLYTEAFFGQGTRLTVV.